This passage covers 7 T cell receptor beta chains from one sample sequenced in a study of early T cells in non-severe SARS-CoV-2 infection. TCRdb independently ran MiXCR on the 5' RACE reads; one entry per CDR3 protein. Among more than 30,000 distinct CDR3 sequences, roughly 6.6% were seen once, and the ten largest hold about 13%. The sample here was whole blood, taken at baseline. These receptors were collected from an adult who was a healthcare worker with PCR-confirmed SARS-CoV-2 infection or an uninfected control (not recorded which).

The rearrangement uses TRBV24-1 and TRBJ2-3, with unresolved D. Deletions cut 4 bases from V and 1 base from J, with 2 bases between. Germline CDR1 is KGHDR and CDR2 is SFDVKD. The CDR3 covers 12 residues. CDR3 region: CATSDRTDTQYF. The CDR3 nucleotides are TGTGCCACCAGTGACCGCACAGATACGCAGTATTTT.

The rearrangement links TRBV29-1 to TRBJ2-2; 7 bases match TRBD2. Germline V gives CDR1 SQVTM, CDR2 ANQGSEA. V was clipped by 3 bases and J by 5 bases; unmatched bases: 3. This CDR3 has 13 residues. CDR3 residues: CSVDLGGTGELFF. The DNA for the CDR3 is TGCAGCGTTGACCTGGGGGGGACCGGGGAGCTGTTTTTT.

The chain recombines TRBV4-1 with TRBJ2-5; D may be TRBD2 (5 bases). CDR3 length equals 15 residues. The V end lost 3 bases, the J end lost 3 bases, and 14 bases lay between the germline ends. Germline CDR1 reads MGHRA; CDR2 reads YSYEKL. The CDR3 region is CASSHPGLVKETQYF. CDR3 nucleotides: TGCGCCAGCAGCCACCCCGGACTCGTTAAAGAGACCCAGTACTTC.

This clonotype occurred a few times. The rearrangement uses TRBV9 and TRBJ2-2; D is undetermined. Germline lookup yields CDR1 SGDLS and CDR2 YYNGEE. The CDR3 is made up of 14 amino acids. V was trimmed by 1 base and J by 1 base, leaving 5 bases between them. The CDR3, as DNA: TGTGCCAGCAGCGTAACGGGGAACACCGGGGAGCTGTTTTTT. It codes for CASSVTGNTGELFF.

Ten or more counts support this clonotype. The chain has TRBV28 and TRBJ2-7, with D perhaps TRBD1 or TRBD2 (5 bases each). The CDR3 is made up of 14 amino acids. CDR1 MDHEN and CDR2 SYDVKM come from the germline V gene. Trimming removed 2 bases from V and 2 bases from J, with 10 bases in between. The CDR3 protein is CASSLTGDAYEQYF. Here the CDR3 DNA reads TGTGCCAGCAGTTTAACCGGGGACGCCTACGAGCAGTACTTC.

This clonotype was found a few times. The rearrangement uses TRBV12-3 or TRBV12-4 and TRBJ2-2, with TRBD1 matching over 10 bases. The CDR3 runs to 17 residues. V shed 0 bases and J 7 bases; nucleotides not matched to a gene: 8. CDR3 region: CASSLAPWTGGFGELFF. In nucleotides, the CDR3 is TGTGCCAGCAGTTTAGCGCCCTGGACAGGGGGTTTCGGGGAGCTGTTTTTT.

This clonotype was detected many times. This chain joins TRBV30 and TRBJ1-5; D is unresolved. The CDR3 extends over 13 amino acids. V lost 0 bases, J lost 0 bases, and 3 bases lay in between. CDR1 GTSNPN and CDR2 SVGIG come from the germline V gene (reference sequence). CDR3 protein: CAWSVDSNQPQHF. For the CDR3, the DNA is TGTGCCTGGAGTGTAGATAGCAATCAGCCCCAGCATTTT.